The rows below give T cell receptor beta chains drawn from one sample of a study of T cell repertoires in cytomegalovirus infection. Via MiXCR, TCRdb re-called the reads, giving one row per CDR3 protein. This sample has about 450,000 distinct CDR3 sequences, with 31% found just once. Sequenced input: PBMCs. These receptors all come from a human donor in good health (CMV status not recorded). Some clones in this sample may be carry-over from other donors' samples. The conserved cysteine and the conserved F or W are not part of the CDR3 here. The D gene is left open where the match is weak.

V gene	J gene	D gene	CDR3 protein
TRBV25-1	TRBJ1-2	-	ASSASGFGIRYGYT
TRBV28	TRBJ2-7	TRBD2	ASSSQRGADYEQY
TRBV7-9	TRBJ2-7	TRBD1	ASSDPGQLYEQY
TRBV28	TRBJ1-5	TRBD1	ASSNTPGQGAGNQPQH
TRBV6-1	TRBJ2-5	-	ASSYGLAVYQETQY
TRBV19	TRBJ1-5	-	ASSILGFGNQPQH
TRBV7-9	TRBJ1-2	-	ASSNWAGRNHGYT
TRBV7-2	TRBJ1-3	-	ASSLEAGNTIY
TRBV20-1	TRBJ2-7	-	SARDPQGTREQY
TRBV19	TRBJ1-1	-	ASISRTAKNTEAF
TRBV6-5	TRBJ2-2	TRBD2	ASSYSVAGGWSGELF
TRBV6-1	TRBJ1-5	TRBD1	ASGTSGTGNQPQH
TRBV7-9	TRBJ2-7	TRBD2	ASSSSSGGFANQYEQY
TRBV20-1	TRBJ2-7	TRBD2	SAPRGEGPIYEQY
TRBV7-2	TRBJ2-7	-	ASRPREAYEQY
TRBV11-2	TRBJ1-1	-	ASSEGGEAF
TRBV24-1	TRBJ2-3	-	ATSDLAAGGTDTQY
TRBV10-3	TRBJ1-6	-	AISELGSNSPLH
TRBV19	TRBJ2-2	-	ASSTQRGELF
TRBV7-8	TRBJ1-5	TRBD1	ASSLVGGGSQPQH
TRBV7-2	TRBJ2-3	-	ASSLSTDTQY
TRBV20-1	TRBJ1-1	TRBD1	SAPPGQGAAGTEAF
TRBV7-8	TRBJ1-3	TRBD1	ASRSGGGSGNTIY
TRBV7-3	TRBJ2-2	-	ASSSTDTGELF
TRBV7-9	TRBJ1-1	-	ASSRGSSGFTEAF
TRBV6-6	TRBJ1-5	TRBD1	ASVGGLSNQPQH
TRBV7-6	TRBJ2-3	-	ASSLEGPPDTQY